Listed below are T cell receptor beta chains from one sample, sequenced in a study of OX40 agonist ivuxolimab in advanced cancers. TCRdb keeps only in-frame clones here, not all; method: immunoSEQ multiplex PCR. The table shows tens of thousands of clones, with approximately 80% occurring only once. The sample consisted of CD4+ or CD8+ T cells sorted from blood, taken in a trial of the OX40 agonist ivuxolimab. The receptors originated from an adult with an advanced solid tumor such as melanoma, head and neck, liver or kidney cancer. The CDR3 runs from the conserved cysteine through the conserved F or W. The D gene is left open where the match is weak. Size is omitted from some rows. Given values are once, few, many or a class for expanded clones.

clone_size,v_call,j_call,d_call,cdr3_nt,cdr3_aa
once,TRBV6-5,TRBJ2-2,TRBD1,TGTGCCAGCTGTCGGACAGGGCTGACCGGGGAGCTGTTTTTT,CASCRTGLTGELFF
-,TRBV29-1,TRBJ2-1,TRBD1,TGCAGCGCTATGGACAGGTCAGGGAACAATGAGCAGTTCTTC,CSAMDRSGNNEQFF
-,TRBV5-1,TRBJ2-2,TRBD1,TGCGCCAGCAGCAAGACAGGGTTCCCCGGGGAGCTGTTTTTT,CASSKTGFPGELFF
once,TRBV1,TRBJ2-5,-,TGCACCAGCAGCCAAGATATATGGGGGACCCAGTACTTC,CTSSQDIWGTQYF
-,TRBV11-1,TRBJ2-2,-,TGTGCCAGCAGCCCAGCCTGGACGAGCTCTGAGAACACCGGGGAGCTGTTTTTT,CASSPAWTSSENTGELFF
-,TRBV5-1,TRBJ1-1,-,TGCGCCACCTCGGGGGAGGTGAACACTGAAGCTTTCTTT,CATSGEVNTEAFF
-,TRBV30,TRBJ1-1,-,TGTGCCTGGAGTGACACGGCCTGGGAAGCTTTCTTT,CAWSDTAWEAFF
-,TRBV5-8,TRBJ1-2,-,TGTGCCAGCGGCTTGCTCACGGGGGCGAACTATGGCTACACCTTC,CASGLLTGANYGYTF
-,TRBV5-5,TRBJ1-2,-,TGTGCCAGCAGCCCCCGGACAGCGGCTTTCTATGGCTACACCTTC,CASSPRTAAFYGYTF
-,TRBV6-1,TRBJ2-7,-,TGTGCCAGCACGGAAAGGAGCTCCTACGAGCAGTACTTC,CASTERSSYEQYF
-,TRBV27,TRBJ2-3,TRBD2,TGTGCCAGCAGTTCACTGACTAGCGGGAGTAATGGGGATACGCAGTATTTT,CASSSLTSGSNGDTQYF
-,TRBV19,TRBJ1-3,-,TGTGCCAGTATTCATAAGGGACTCTCTGGAAACACCATATATTTT,CASIHKGLSGNTIYF
-,TRBV2,TRBJ1-5,-,TGTGCCAGCAAACCTAGTAGGAGCTGGGGAAATCAGCCCCAGCATTTT,CASKPSRSWGNQPQHF
-,TRBV7-2,TRBJ1-2,-,TGTGCCAGCAGCTTAGATTTAGCTAACTATGGCTACACCTTC,CASSLDLANYGYTF
-,TRBV2,TRBJ2-3,TRBD2,TGTGCCAGCAGTGTCACGGGAGGGCCTACAGATACGCAGTATTTT,CASSVTGGPTDTQYF
-,TRBV6-5,TRBJ1-3,-,TGTGCCAGCAAACTAACAGGGAGTGGAAACACCATATATTTT,CASKLTGSGNTIYF
once,TRBV11-2,TRBJ2-1,TRBD2,TGTGCCAGCAGCTTAGTCCCTAGCGGGAGCTCCTACAATGAGCAGTTCTTC,CASSLVPSGSSYNEQFF
-,TRBV7-9,TRBJ2-1,-,TGTGCCAGCAGCTCCGGACGACCACGGGGCAATGAGCAGTTCTTC,CASSSGRPRGNEQFF
-,TRBV5-1,TRBJ2-7,-,TGCGCCAGCAGCACATCAGGTACTTCCTACGAGCAGTACTTC,CASSTSGTSYEQYF
few,TRBV20-1,TRBJ2-1,-,TGCAGTGCTAGTTCACCCTCAGAGCAGTTCTTC,CSASSPSEQFF
-,TRBV11-2,TRBJ1-6,-,TGTGCCAGCAGCTTAGGGTGGGCGCGCTATAATTCACCCCTCCACTTT,CASSLGWARYNSPLHF
few,TRBV11-2,TRBJ1-1,-,TGTGCCAGCAGCTCCGACAGAAACACTGAAGCTTTCTTT,CASSSDRNTEAFF
-,TRBV6-5,TRBJ2-3,-,TGTGCCAGCAGTTCGGACTTCACTAGCACAGATACGCAGTATTTT,CASSSDFTSTDTQYF
many,TRBV7-2,TRBJ1-1,-,TGTGCCAGCAGCTTAGCGCGGAGTCTCCTGAACACTGAAGCTTTCTTT,CASSLARSLLNTEAFF
-,TRBV5-1,TRBJ2-3,TRBD2,TGCGCCAGCAGCTTCTCTAGCGGGAGGGCAGATACGCAGTATTTT,CASSFSSGRADTQYF
-,TRBV7-3,TRBJ2-3,-,TGTGCCAGCAGCGCAGCATCTAGCACAGATACGCAGTATTTT,CASSAASSTDTQYF
-,TRBV11-1,TRBJ1-1,-,TGTGCCAGCAGCCCCCGGGGGGTGGCTGAAGCTTTCTTT,CASSPRGVAEAFF
-,TRBV7-9,TRBJ2-1,TRBD2,TGTGCCAGCAGCCCCGGGAGCGGGAGCTCCTACAATGAGCAGTTCTTC,CASSPGSGSSYNEQFF
-,TRBV5-4,TRBJ1-6,-,TGTGCCAGCAGCTTGGACACAGGGCCCGAATCACCCCTCCACTTT,CASSLDTGPESPLHF
-,TRBV13,TRBJ1-3,-,TGTGCCAGCAGCGGGCTGAGGCAGGGGAGGGGAGACACCATATATTTT,CASSGLRQGRGDTIYF
-,TRBV25-1,TRBJ1-1,-,TGTGCCAGCAGTGACACAGTCACGGGGGACACTGAAGCTTTCTTT,CASSDTVTGDTEAFF
-,TRBV10-3,TRBJ1-2,TRBD1,TGTGCCATCAGTGGGGACAGGGGGCAAGGTGGCTACACCTTC,CAISGDRGQGGYTF
once,TRBV11-2,TRBJ1-2,-,TGTGCCAGCAGCTCCACAGGGTATGGCTACACCTTC,CASSSTGYGYTF
-,TRBV5-6,TRBJ1-6,-,TGTGCCAGCAGCTATAATCGGGCCAATAATTCACCCCTCCACTTT,CASSYNRANNSPLHF
-,TRBV11-3,TRBJ2-1,TRBD2,TGTGCCAGCAGCTTGAAGGGGACTAGTGGCAATGAGCAGTTCTTC,CASSLKGTSGNEQFF
once,TRBV9,TRBJ2-1,TRBD2,TGTGCCAGCAACCGAGAGGTGGGGACTAGCGGGACCCTGAGGGACAATGAGCAGTTCTTC,CASNREVGTSGTLRDNEQFF
-,TRBV6-6,TRBJ2-3,-,TGTGCCAGCACCCTGATAGCTAGTCCAGATACGCAGTATTTT,CASTLIASPDTQYF
-,TRBV10-3,TRBJ1-1,-,TGTGCCATCAGTGAGCAGGCGATGAACACTGAAGCTTTCTTT,CAISEQAMNTEAFF
-,TRBV19,TRBJ1-2,-,TGTGCCAGTAGTATATGGGGTCCGGGCAGGGGAAATGGCTACACCTTC,CASSIWGPGRGNGYTF
once,TRBV4-1,TRBJ2-6,-,TGCGCCAGCAGCCAATCGGTGATCGGGGGCGAGGCTGGGGCCAACGTCCTGACTTTC,CASSQSVIGGEAGANVLTF
-,TRBV9,TRBJ2-5,TRBD2,TGTGCCAGCAGCGTAGGACTAGCGGAAGAGACCCAGTACTTC,CASSVGLAEETQYF
once,TRBV5-5,TRBJ2-2,TRBD1,TGTGCCAGCAGCTTATCGACAGGGGTGAACACCGGGGAGCTGTTTTTT,CASSLSTGVNTGELFF
-,TRBV4-3,TRBJ1-3,-,TGCGCCAGCAGCCTACAGACCCCTGTCTCTGGAAACACCATATATTTT,CASSLQTPVSGNTIYF
-,TRBV11-2,TRBJ2-3,-,TGTGCCAGCAGGCCCCCGGGACTCACGACAGATACGCAGTATTTT,CASRPPGLTTDTQYF
-,TRBV30,TRBJ1-2,-,TGTGCTCCTGGATGGAGCGGGACGGCCTATGGCTACACCTTC,CAPGWSGTAYGYTF
-,TRBV4-1,TRBJ2-5,TRBD1,TGCGCCAGCAGCCAAGCCGGGACAGGGAGAGAGACCCAGTACTTC,CASSQAGTGRETQYF